This record looks at one T cell receptor (beta chain) sequence and its context. Assay used: immunoSEQ multiplex PCR; TCRdb lists only in-frame clones, some missing. The sample holds tens of thousands of clones, approximately 80% seen once. The data derive from a study of OX40 agonist ivuxolimab in advanced cancers. Patients were ineligible given autoimmune disease history or systemic immunosuppression. Germline V gene sequence: CDR1 MNHEY, CDR2 SMNVEV (reference sequence). V lost 0 bases to trimming and J lost 3 bases, with 8 bases between them. CDR3 size: 14 residues. This TCR came from an adult with an advanced solid tumor such as melanoma, head and neck, liver or kidney cancer. The sequencing used CD4+ or CD8+ T cells sorted from blood, collected in a trial of the OX40 agonist ivuxolimab. The J gene is TRBJ1-2, the V gene TRBV27; possibly TRBD1 for D (5 bases). DNA of the CDR3: TGTGCCAGCAGTTTATCCTGGGGGGACTATGGCTACACCTTC. Translating gives CASSLSWGDYGYTF.